The present TCR beta chain was sequenced within a study of shared clonotypes between healthy human individuals (TCRdb year 2020). Context from the whole study: The cohort comprised a couple of women and a few men aged 18 to 49 years. To estimate repertoire size and how much clonotype sharing occurs between individuals, the study deeply sequenced the blood TCR repertoires of 4 to 6 healthy adults. Per donor, three plates each were used for CD4 naive and CD4 memory, two for CD8 naive, and one for CD8 memory. To increase sequencing depth and limit assay-specific biases, different laboratories used diverse techniques to prepare libraries and sequence TCR repertoires. Each donor's leukapheresis produced roughly between roughly 0.85 and 9.5 billion PBMCs. The paper's findings and limits, for the study overall: Across a handful of donors, roughly 5.4% of naive CD4, roughly 3.3% of naive CD8, approximately 2.5% of memory CD4, and around 0.4% of memory CD8 clonotypes were shared. Only blood was sampled, and tissue TCR repertoires likely differ from those in blood. Incomplete sequencing was indicated by rarefaction of sorted-subset datasets, despite the large sequencing depth. Clonotypes shared by all four sorted-subset donors showed higher generation probabilities than non-shared clonotypes. Naive subsets generally had larger estimated clonotype richness than memory subsets. Pairwise subsampling indicated that sequencing depth was expected to affect the degree of clonotype sharing among donors. Because the study included a small number of donors, the genetic and exposure-history diversity represented was limited.

CD8 naive samples were CD45RO-negative cells positively selected for CCR7, giving a CD45RA+CCR7+ population that excluded TemRA cells. Healthy HIV-negative adults with no recently reported acute infections or vaccinations were included as donors. Only Caucasian adults living in Nashville, Tennessee, USA were represented among the donors. Blood was obtained by leukapheresis, after which PBMCs were separated by Ficoll-Histopaque density gradient centrifugation and cryopreserved in liquid nitrogen vapor phase. Purity and quantity of every magnetically sorted T cell population were checked by analytical flow cytometry. Genomic DNA was isolated from every sorted fraction and measured by UV absorbance on a Nanodrop 2000c. On this clone itself: There is no known antigen for this receptor. Base qualities are missing; no much larger clone stands one base away.

TCR CDR3 regions were amplified from genomic DNA by multiplex PCR using the deep immunoSEQ assay. For each cell subset, the extracted genomic DNA was distributed evenly across all wells of several immunoSEQ 96-well plates, and each plate served as one replicate. For sorted subsets, each replicate PCR was loaded with around 220 ng genomic DNA, equivalent to 30,000 or so T cell genomes. Purified libraries were quantified with a Qubit 3.0 fluorometer, sized on a Bioanalyzer 2100, and re-quantified with the KAPA Library Quantification kit. Every immunoSEQ 96-well plate was sequenced on a separate single-read 150-cycle Illumina NextSeq 550 flow cell. The authors' analysis ran thus. Because the immunoSEQ output included only junctional sequences and no quality scores, the filtering could not be the same as the filtering used for full-length reads. Sequences were annotated with PyIR, a Python wrapper for IgBLAST v1.9, and V/J genes and CDR3 were assigned using IMGT germline references. Any read was removed if the V/J assignment was weak (E-value above 1e-6), the CDR3 was missing, or the read contained stop codons, out-of-frame junctions, or ambiguous translated residues. V3J clonotypes were defined by identical inferred V gene, J gene, and CDR3 amino acid sequence. Percentage overlap between repertoires was computed as shared unique clonotypes divided by the size of the smaller repertoire. RTK rarefaction, the Chao1 estimator, and Recon v2.1 estimates of unobserved clonotypes were used to assess repertoire richness. OLGA was used to compute generation probabilities for all TCRbeta clonotypes that the gDNA method yielded from a handful of donors. Drawn from immuneACCESS, this table holds only the in-frame rearrangements with V and J called that TCRdb kept. Clones are partly lost; checked studies trace under half to an unresolved V gene and leave the rest unexplained. The V and J calls and clone size are taken from that table; D and trimming were inferred from the DNA. Within this sample are about 2 million clones, with over 85% of them counted one time only. The top ten hold 0.9% to 1.5% of the sample.

From its cysteine to its phenylalanine, the CDR3 spans 15 amino acids. Only the CDR3 DNA stays, 45 bases, in frame from base 1. The germline V gene specifies MNHNS as CDR1 and SASEGT as CDR2. V lost 8 bases and J lost 6 bases; the stretch between them is 17 bases long. Sequencing was carried out using naive CD8+ T cells sorted from blood. Read against the paper, the sample's cell subset or site label means: CD45RA+CCR7+. The chain is assembled from TRBV6-1 and TRBJ1-6; tentative D gene TRBD1, with 5 bases matching. This receptor was taken from a man aged 18 to 29 in good health. The bases are TGTGCCAGCTGGTCGGGGGGTCAAATTAATTCACCCCTCCACTTT. Translated, it reads CASWSGGQINSPLHF.